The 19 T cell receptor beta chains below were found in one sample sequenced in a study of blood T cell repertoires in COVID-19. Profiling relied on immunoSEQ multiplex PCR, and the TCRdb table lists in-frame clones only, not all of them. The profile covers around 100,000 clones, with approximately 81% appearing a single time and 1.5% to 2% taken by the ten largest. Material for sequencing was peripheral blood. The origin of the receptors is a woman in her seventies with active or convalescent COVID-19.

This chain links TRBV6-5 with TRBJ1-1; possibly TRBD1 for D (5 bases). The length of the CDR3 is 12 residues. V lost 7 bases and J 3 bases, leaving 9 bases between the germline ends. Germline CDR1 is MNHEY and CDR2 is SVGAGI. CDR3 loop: CASTRGDTEAFF. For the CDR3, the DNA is TGTGCCAGCACCCGGGGGGACACTGAAGCTTTCTTT.

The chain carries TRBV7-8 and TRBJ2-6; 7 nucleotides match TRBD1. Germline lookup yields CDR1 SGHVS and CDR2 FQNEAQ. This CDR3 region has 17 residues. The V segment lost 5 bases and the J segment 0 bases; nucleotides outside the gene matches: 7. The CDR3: CASSRDSNPSGANVLTF. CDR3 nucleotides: TGTGCCAGCAGCCGGGACAGCAATCCCTCTGGGGCCAACGTCCTGACTTTC.

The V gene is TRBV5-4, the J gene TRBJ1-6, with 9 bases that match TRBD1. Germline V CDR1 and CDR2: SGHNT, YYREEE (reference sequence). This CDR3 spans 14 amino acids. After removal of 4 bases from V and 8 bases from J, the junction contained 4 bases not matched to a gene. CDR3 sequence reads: CASSLQGADSPLHF. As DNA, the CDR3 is TGTGCCAGCAGCCTACAGGGGGCTGATTCACCCCTCCACTTT.

The DNA for the CDR3 is TGTGCCAGCAGTGACCAAGCGGGAGTCGGGGAGCTGTTTTTT. It encodes CASSDQAGVGELFF. The chain recombines TRBV2 with TRBJ2-2, with 8 nucleotides matching TRBD2. CDR1 SNHLY and CDR2 FYNNEI come from the germline V gene. The V gene end was trimmed by 3 bases and the J gene end by 7 bases; junction bases not matched to a gene: 4. The CDR3 is made up of 14 amino acids.

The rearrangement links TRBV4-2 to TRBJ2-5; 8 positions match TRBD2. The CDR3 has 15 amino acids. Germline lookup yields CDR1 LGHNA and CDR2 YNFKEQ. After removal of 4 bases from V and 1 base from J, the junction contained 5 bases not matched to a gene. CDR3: CASSLGGGIQETQYF. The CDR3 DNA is TGTGCCAGCAGCCTGGGCGGGGGGATCCAAGAGACCCAGTACTTC.

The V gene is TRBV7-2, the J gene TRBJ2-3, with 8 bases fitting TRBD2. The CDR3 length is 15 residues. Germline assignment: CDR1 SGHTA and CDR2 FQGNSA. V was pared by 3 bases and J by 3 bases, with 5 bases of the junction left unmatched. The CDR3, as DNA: TGTGCCAGCAGCTTTGGCGGGAGGACAACAGATACGCAGTATTTT. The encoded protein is CASSFGGRTTDTQYF.

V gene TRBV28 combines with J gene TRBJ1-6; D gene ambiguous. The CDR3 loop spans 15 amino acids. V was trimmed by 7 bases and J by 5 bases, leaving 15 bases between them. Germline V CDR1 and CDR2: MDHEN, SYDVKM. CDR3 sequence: CASTPPGNNNSPLHF. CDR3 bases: TGTGCCAGCACTCCCCCCGGGAACAATAATTCACCCCTCCACTTT. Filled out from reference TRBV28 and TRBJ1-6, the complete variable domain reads DVKVTQSSRYLVKRTGEKVFLECVQDMDHENMFWYRQDPGLGLRLIYFSYDVKMKEKGDIPEGYSVSREKKERFSLILESASTNQTSMYLCASTPPGNNNSPLHFGNGTRLTVT.

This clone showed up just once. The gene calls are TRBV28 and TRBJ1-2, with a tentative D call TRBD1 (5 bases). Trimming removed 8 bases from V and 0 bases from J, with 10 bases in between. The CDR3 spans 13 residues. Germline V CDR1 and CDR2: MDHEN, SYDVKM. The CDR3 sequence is CASGAGSNYGYTF. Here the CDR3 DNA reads TGTGCCAGCGGGGCAGGCTCTAACTATGGCTACACCTTC.

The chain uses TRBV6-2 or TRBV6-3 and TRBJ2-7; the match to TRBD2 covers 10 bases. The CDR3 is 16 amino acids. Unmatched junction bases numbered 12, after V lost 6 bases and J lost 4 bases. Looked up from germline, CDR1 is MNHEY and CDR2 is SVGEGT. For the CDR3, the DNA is TGTGCCAGCAGCCCGCGGGGGAGCGGGGGGGCGTACGAGCAGTACTTC. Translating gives CASSPRGSGGAYEQYF.

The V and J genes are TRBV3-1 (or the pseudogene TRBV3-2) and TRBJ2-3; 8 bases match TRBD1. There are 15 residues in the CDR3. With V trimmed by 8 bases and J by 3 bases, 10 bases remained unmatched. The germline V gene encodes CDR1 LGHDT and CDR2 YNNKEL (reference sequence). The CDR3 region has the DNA TGTGCCAGCGACACCCTCGGACAGGGAACAGATACGCAGTATTTT. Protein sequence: CASDTLGQGTDTQYF.

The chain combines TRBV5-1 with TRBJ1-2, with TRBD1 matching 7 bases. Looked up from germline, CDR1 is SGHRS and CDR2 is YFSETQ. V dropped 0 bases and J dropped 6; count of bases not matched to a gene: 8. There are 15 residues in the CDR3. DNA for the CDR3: TGCGCCAGCAGCTTGGAGGGGGCCCAACTCCATGGCTACACCTTC. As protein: CASSLEGAQLHGYTF. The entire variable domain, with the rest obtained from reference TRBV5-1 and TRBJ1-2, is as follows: KAGVTQTPRYLIKTRGQQVTLSCSPISGHRSVSWYQQTPGQGLQFLFEYFSETQRNKGNFPGRFSGRQFSNSRSEMNVSTLELGDSALYLCASSLEGAQLHGYTFGSGTRLTVV.

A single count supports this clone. In DNA form, the CDR3 reads TGTGCCTGGAGTGCGAGGACAGCCAGAATATATTTT. Amino acid sequence: CAWSARTARIYF. The chain recombines TRBV30 with TRBJ1-3; D is possibly TRBD1 (6 bases). CDR3 length equals 12 residues. Looked up from germline, CDR1 is GTSNPN and CDR2 is SVGIG (reference sequence). The germline V and J ends were trimmed by 1 base and 13 bases, with 14 bases remaining between them.

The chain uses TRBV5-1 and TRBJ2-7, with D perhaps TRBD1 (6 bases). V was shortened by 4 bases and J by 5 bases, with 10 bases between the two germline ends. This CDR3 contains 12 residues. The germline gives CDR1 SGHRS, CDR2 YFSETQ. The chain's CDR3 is CASSEQGNEQYF. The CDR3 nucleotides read TGCGCCAGCAGCGAACAGGGTAACGAGCAGTACTTC.

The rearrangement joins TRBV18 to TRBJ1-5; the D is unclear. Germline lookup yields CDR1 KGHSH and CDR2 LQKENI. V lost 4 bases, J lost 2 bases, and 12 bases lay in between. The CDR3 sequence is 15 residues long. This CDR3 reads CASSQSSGGNQPQHF. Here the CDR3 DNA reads TGTGCCAGCTCACAATCCAGTGGTGGCAATCAGCCCCAGCATTTT.

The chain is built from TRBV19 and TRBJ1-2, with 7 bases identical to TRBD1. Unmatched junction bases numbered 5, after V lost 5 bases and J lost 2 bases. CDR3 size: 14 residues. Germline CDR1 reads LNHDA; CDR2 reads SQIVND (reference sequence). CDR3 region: CASSSGQANYGYTF. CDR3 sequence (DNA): TGTGCCAGTAGTTCCGGACAGGCGAACTATGGCTACACCTTC. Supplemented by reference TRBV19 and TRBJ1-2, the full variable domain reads DGGITQSPKYLFRKEGQNVTLSCEQNLNHDAMYWYRQDPGQGLRLIYYSQIVNDFQKGDIAEGYSVSREKKESFPLTVTSAQKNPTAFYLCASSSGQANYGYTFGSGTRLTVV.

The CDR3 DNA sequence: TGTGCCAGCAGCTTGGTAGGGGAAAGCTACGAGCAGTACTTC. This sequence encodes CASSLVGESYEQYF. V gene TRBV7-9 combines with J gene TRBJ2-7, with a weak D call TRBD1 (5 bases). The CDR3 extends over 14 amino acids. V lost 3 bases and J 3 bases, leaving 12 bases between the germline ends. CDR1 and CDR2 from the germline V gene are SEHNR and FQNEAQ (reference sequence).

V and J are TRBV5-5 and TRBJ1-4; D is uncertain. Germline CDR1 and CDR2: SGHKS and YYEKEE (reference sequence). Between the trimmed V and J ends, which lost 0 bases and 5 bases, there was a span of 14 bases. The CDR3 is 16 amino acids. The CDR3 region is CASSLGRPKENEKLFF. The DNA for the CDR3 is TGTGCCAGCAGCTTGGGGAGACCAAAGGAGAATGAAAAACTGTTTTTT.

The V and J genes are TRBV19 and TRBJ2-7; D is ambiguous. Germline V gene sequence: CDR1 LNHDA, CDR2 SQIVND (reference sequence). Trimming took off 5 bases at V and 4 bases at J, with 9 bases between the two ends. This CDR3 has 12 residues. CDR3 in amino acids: CASSGRNYEQYF. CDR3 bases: TGTGCCAGTAGTGGCAGGAATTACGAGCAGTACTTC.

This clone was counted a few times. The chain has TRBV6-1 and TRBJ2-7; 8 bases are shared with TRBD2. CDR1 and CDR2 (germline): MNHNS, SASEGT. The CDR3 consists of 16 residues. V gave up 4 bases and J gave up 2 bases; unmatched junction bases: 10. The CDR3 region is CASSASGDSGTYEQYF. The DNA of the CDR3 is TGTGCCAGCAGTGCCTCGGGGGATAGCGGGACCTACGAGCAGTACTTC.